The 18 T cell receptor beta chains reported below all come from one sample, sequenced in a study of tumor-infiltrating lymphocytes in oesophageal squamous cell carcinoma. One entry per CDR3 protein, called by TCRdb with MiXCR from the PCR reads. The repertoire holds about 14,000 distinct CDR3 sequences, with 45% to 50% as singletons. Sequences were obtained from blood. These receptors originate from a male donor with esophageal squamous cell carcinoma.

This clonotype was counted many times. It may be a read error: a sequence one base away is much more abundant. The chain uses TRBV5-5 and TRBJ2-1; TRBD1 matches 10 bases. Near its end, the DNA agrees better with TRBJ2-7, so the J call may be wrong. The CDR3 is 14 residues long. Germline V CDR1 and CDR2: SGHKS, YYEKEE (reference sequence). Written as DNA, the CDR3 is TGTGCCAGCAGCCACGGGACAGGGGCGGGGGAGCAGTACTTC. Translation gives CASSHGTGAGEQYF.

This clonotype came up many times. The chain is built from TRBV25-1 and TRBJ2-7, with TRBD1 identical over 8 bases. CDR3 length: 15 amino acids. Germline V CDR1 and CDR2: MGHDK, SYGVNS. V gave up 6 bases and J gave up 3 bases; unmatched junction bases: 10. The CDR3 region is CASSADRGFVYEQYF. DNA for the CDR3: TGTGCCAGCAGCGCAGACAGGGGCTTCGTCTACGAGCAGTACTTC.

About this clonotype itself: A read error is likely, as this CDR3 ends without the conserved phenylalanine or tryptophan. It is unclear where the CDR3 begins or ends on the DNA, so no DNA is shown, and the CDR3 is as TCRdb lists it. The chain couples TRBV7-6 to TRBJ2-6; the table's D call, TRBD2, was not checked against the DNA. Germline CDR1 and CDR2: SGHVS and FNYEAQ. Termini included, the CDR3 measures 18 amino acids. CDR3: CASSYLAGGVQETQYFGN.

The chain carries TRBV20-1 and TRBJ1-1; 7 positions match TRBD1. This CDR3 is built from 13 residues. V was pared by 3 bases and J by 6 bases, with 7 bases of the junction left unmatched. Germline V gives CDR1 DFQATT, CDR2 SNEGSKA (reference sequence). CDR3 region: CSASRGGDSEAFF. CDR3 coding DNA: TGCAGTGCTAGTCGAGGGGGCGACTCTGAAGCTTTCTTT.

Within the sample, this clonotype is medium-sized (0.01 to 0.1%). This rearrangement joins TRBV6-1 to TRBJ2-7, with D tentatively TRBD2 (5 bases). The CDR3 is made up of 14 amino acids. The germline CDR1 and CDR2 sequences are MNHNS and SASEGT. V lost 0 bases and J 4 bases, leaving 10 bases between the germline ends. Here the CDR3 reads CASSEALRGYEQYF. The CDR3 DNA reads TGTGCCAGCAGTGAAGCGCTTCGAGGGTACGAGCAGTACTTC.

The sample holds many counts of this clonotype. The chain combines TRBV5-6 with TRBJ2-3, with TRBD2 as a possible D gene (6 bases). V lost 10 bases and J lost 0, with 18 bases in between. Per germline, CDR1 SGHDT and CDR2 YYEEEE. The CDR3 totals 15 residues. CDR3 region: CAGSSGWHSTDTQYF. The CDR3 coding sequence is TGTGCCGGTAGCAGCGGGTGGCATAGCACAGATACGCAGTATTTT.

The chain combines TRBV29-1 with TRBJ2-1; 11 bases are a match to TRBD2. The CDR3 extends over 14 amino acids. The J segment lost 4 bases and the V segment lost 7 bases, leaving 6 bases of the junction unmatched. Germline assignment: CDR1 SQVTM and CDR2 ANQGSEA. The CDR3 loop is CSARGLAGYNEQFF. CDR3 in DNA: TGCAGCGCCCGCGGACTAGCGGGTTACAATGAGCAGTTCTTC.

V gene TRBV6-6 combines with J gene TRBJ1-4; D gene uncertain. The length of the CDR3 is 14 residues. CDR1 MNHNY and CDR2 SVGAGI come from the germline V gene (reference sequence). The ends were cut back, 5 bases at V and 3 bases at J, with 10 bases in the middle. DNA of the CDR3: TGTGCCAGCAGTGACTGGGGTCCTAATGAAAAACTGTTTTTT. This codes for CASSDWGPNEKLFF.

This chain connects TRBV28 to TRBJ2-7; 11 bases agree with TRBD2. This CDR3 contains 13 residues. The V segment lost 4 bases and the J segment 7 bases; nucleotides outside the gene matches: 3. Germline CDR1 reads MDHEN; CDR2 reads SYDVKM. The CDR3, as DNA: TGTGCCAGCAGTTGGGGGACTAGCGGTGAGCAGTACTTC. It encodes CASSWGTSGEQYF.

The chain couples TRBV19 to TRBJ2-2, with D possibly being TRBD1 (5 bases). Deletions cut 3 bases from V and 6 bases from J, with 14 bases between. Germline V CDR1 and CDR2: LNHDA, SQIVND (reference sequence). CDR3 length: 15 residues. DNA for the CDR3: TGTGCCAGTAGTATCAGAGCCGCAGGGCCCGGGGAGCTGTTTTTT. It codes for CASSIRAAGPGELFF.

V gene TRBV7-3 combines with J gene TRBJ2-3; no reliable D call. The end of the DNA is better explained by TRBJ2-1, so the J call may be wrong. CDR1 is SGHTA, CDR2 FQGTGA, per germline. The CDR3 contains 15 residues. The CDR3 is CASSLNPGPYNEQFF. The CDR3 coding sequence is TGTGCCAGCAGCTTAAACCCCGGACCATACAATGAGCAGTTCTTC.

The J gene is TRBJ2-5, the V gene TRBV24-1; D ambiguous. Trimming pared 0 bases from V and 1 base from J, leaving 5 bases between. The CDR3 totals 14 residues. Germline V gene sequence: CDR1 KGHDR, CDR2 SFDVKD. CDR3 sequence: CATSDLNPQETQYF. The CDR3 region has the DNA TGTGCCACCAGTGATTTGAACCCCCAAGAGACCCAGTACTTC.

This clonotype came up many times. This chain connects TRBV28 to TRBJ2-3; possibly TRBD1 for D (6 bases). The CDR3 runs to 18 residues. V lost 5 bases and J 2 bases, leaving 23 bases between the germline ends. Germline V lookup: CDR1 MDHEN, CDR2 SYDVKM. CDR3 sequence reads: CASSAPPGTRAHTDTQYF. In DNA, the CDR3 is TGTGCCAGCAGTGCACCACCCGGGACAAGGGCCCACACAGATACGCAGTATTTT.

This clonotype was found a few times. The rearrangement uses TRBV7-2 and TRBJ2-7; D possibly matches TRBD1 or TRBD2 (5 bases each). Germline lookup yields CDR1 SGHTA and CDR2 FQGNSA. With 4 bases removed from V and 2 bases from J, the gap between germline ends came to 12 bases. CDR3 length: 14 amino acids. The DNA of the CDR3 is TGTGCCAGCAGCTCAGGGACGGAGACCTACGAGCAGTACTTC. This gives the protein CASSSGTETYEQYF.

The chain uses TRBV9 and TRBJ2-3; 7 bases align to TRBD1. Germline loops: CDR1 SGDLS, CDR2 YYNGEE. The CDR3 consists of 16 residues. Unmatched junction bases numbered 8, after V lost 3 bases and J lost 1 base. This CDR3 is CASSAGIGQGTDTQYF. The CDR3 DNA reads TGTGCCAGCAGCGCGGGGATAGGACAGGGCACAGATACGCAGTATTTT.

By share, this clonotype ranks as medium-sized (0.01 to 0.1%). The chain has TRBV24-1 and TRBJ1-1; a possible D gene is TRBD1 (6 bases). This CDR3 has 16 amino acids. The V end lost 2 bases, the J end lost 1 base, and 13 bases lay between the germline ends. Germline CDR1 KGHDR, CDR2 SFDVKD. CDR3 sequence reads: CATSDSRGGPNTEAFF. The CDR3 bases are TGTGCCACCAGTGATTCGCGTGGGGGGCCGAACACTGAAGCTTTCTTT.

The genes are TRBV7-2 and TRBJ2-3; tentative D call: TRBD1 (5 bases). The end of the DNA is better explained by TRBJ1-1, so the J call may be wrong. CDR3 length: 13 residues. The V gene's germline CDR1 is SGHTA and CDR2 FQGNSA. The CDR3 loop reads CASSFREGAEAFF. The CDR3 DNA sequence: TGTGCCAGCAGCTTCAGGGAAGGGGCTGAAGCTTTCTTT.

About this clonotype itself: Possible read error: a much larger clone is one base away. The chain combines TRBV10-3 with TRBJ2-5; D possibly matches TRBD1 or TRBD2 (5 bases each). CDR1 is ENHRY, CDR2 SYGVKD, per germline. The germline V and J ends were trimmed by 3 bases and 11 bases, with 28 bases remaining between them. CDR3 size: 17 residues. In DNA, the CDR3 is TGTGCCATCAGTGACGAATGGGGGAAGAGCTCCTACAATGAGCAGTACTTC. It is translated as CAISDEWGKSSYNEQYF.